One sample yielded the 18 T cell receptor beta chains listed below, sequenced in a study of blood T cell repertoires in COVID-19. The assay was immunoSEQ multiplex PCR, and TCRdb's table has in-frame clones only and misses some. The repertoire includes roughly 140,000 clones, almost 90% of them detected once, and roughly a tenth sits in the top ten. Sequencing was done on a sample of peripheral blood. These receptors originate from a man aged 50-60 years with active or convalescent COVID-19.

As DNA, the CDR3 is TGTGCCAGCAGCGTAGGACAGGGGGCGGTCGAGCAGTACTTC. Its translation is CASSVGQGAVEQYF. The V gene is TRBV9, the J gene TRBJ2-7; TRBD1 matches 10 bases. J was trimmed by 6 bases and V by 0 bases; bases with no gene match: 3. Germline V gene lookup returns CDR1 SGDLS and CDR2 YYNGEE. The CDR3 sequence is 14 residues long.

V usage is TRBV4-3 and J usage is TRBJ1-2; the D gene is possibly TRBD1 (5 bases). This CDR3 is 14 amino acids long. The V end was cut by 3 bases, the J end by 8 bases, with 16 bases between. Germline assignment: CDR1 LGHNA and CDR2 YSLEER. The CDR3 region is CASSHLLGGSGYTF. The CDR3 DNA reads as TGCGCCAGCAGCCACCTCTTGGGGGGGTCGGGCTACACCTTC.

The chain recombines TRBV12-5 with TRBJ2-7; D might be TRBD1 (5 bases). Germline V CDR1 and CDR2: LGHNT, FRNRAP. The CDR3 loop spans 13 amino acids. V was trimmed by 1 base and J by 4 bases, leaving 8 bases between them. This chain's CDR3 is CASGLEPGYEQYF. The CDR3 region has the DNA TGTGCTAGTGGTTTGGAACCAGGGTACGAGCAGTACTTC.

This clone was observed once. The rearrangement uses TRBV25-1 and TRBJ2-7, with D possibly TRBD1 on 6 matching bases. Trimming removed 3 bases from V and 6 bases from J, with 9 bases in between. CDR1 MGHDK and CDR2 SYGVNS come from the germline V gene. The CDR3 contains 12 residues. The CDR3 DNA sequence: TGTGCCAGCAGTGACTTCAGGGGCGAGCAGTACTTC. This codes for CASSDFRGEQYF.

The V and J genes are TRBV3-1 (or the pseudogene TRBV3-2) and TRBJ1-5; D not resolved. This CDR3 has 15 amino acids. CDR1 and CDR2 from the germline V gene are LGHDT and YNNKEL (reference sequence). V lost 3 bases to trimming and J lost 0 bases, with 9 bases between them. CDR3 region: CASSQGSFSNQPQHF. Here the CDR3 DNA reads TGTGCCAGCAGCCAGGGCAGTTTTAGCAATCAGCCCCAGCATTTT.

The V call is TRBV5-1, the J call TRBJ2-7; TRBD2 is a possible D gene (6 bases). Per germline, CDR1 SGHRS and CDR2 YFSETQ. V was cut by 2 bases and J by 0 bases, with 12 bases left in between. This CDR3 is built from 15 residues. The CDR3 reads CASSFLDGSSYEQYF. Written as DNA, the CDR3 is TGCGCCAGCAGCTTCCTAGACGGGAGCTCCTACGAGCAGTACTTC.

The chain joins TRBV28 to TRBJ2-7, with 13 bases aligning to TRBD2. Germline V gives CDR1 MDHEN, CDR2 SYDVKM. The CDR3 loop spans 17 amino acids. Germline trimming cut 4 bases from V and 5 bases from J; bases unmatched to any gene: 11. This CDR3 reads CASSSRTSGSWWDEQYF. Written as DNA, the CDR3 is TGTGCCAGCAGTTCTCGGACTAGCGGGAGCTGGTGGGACGAGCAGTACTTC.

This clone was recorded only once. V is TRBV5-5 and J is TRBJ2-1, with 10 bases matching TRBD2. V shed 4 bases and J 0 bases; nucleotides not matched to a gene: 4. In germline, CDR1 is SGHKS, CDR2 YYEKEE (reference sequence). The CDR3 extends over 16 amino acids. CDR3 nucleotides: TGTGCCAGCAGCCCCGGACTAGCGGTCTCCTACAATGAGCAGTTCTTC. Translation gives CASSPGLAVSYNEQFF.

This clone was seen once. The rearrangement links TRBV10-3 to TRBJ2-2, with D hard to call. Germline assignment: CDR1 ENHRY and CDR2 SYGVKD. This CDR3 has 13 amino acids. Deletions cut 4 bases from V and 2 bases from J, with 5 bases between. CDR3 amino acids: CAISGVNTGELFF. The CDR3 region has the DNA TGTGCCATCAGTGGCGTTAACACCGGGGAGCTGTTTTTT.

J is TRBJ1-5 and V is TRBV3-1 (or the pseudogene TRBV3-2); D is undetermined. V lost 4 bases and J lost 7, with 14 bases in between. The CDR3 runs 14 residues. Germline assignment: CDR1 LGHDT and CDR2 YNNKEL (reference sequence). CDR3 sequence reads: CASSLSGSGQPQHF. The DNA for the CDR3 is TGTGCCAGCAGCCTGAGCGGGTCGGGACAGCCCCAGCATTTT.

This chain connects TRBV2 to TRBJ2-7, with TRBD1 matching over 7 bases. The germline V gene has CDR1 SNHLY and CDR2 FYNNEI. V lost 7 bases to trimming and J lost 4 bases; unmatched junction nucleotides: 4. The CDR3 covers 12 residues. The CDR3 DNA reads TGTGCCAGCACCGAACAGGGGTACGAGCAGTACTTC. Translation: CASTEQGYEQYF.

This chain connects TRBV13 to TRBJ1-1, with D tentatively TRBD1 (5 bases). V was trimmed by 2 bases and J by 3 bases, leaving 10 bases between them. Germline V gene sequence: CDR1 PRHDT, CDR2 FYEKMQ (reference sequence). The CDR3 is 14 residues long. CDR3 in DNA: TGTGCCAGCAGCTTACAGGGTTGGGACACTGAAGCTTTCTTT. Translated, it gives CASSLQGWDTEAFF.

CDR3 sequence: CASSVGMVDTQYF. The CDR3 region has the DNA TGTGCCAGTAGTGTCGGGATGGTAGATACGCAGTATTTT. V and J are TRBV19 and TRBJ2-3, with a possible D match to TRBD2 (5 bases). The CDR3 is 13 residues long. V lost 5 bases to trimming and J lost 5 bases, with 11 bases between them. CDR1 and CDR2 (germline): LNHDA, SQIVND (reference sequence).

In DNA, the CDR3 is TGTGCCAGCTCACCAGGCGGGAGGGGTTCCTACGAGCAGTACTTC. Residues: CASSPGGRGSYEQYF. The V and J genes are TRBV18 and TRBJ2-7; the match to TRBD2 covers 9 bases. Trimming removed 2 bases from V and 1 base from J; junction bases left unmatched: 3. The CDR3 extends over 15 amino acids. Looked up from germline, CDR1 is KGHSH and CDR2 is LQKENI. The whole variable domain, filled in from reference TRBV18 and TRBJ2-7, reads NAGVMQNPRHLVRRRGQEARLRCSPMKGHSHVYWYRQLPEEGLKFMVYLQKENIIDESGMPKERFSAEFPKEGPSILRIQQVVRGDSAAYFCASSPGGRGSYEQYFGPGTRLTVT.

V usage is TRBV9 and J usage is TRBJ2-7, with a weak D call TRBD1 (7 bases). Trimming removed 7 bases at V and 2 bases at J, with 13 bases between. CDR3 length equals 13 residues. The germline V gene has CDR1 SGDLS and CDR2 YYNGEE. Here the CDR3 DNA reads TGTGCCAGCGGAGGGACAGTCGCCTACGAGCAGTACTTC. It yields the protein CASGGTVAYEQYF.

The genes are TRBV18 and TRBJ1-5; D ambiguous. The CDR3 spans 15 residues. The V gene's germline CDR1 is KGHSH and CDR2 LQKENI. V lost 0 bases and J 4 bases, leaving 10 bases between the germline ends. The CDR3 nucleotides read TGTGCCAGCTCACCACCGGGCGGACTTAATCAGCCCCAGCATTTT. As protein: CASSPPGGLNQPQHF.

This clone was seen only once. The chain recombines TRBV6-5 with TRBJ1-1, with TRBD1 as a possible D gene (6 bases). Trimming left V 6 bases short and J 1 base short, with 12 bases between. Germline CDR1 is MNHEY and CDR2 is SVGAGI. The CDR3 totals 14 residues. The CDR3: CASRRGGRNTEAFF. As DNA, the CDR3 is TGTGCCAGCAGAAGGGGGGGGAGGAACACTGAAGCTTTCTTT.

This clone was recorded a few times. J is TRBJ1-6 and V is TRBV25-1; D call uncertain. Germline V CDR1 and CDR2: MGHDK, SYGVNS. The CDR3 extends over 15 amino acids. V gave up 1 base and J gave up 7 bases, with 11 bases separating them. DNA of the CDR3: TGTGCCAGCAGTGAATTTGACGGGAAAAATTCACCCCTCCACTTT. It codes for CASSEFDGKNSPLHF.